Listed here are 5 T cell receptor beta chains from one sample, sequenced in a study of blood T cell repertoires in COVID-19. The assay was immunoSEQ multiplex PCR, and TCRdb's table has in-frame clones only and misses some. The table shows about 390,000 clones, with around 87% occurring only once. The sequenced material came from peripheral blood. The receptors stem from a woman aged 60 to 75 with COVID-19, enrolled during active disease.

This clone was detected a few times. The J gene is TRBJ2-7, the V gene TRBV4-2; TRBD2 agrees at 9 bases. After removal of 3 bases from V and 0 bases from J, the junction contained 6 bases not matched to a gene. CDR3 length: 16 amino acids. Germline CDR1 and CDR2: LGHNA and YNFKEQ. The CDR3 DNA reads as TGTGCCAGCAGCCAGTCTGCGGGGGGGCCCTCCTACGAGCAGTACTTC. It yields the protein CASSQSAGGPSYEQYF.

The chain joins TRBV28 to TRBJ1-4, with 7 positions matching TRBD1. The germline gives CDR1 MDHEN, CDR2 SYDVKM. V shed 6 bases, J shed 0 bases, and the junction held 7 bases outside the gene matches. The CDR3 has 16 amino acids. CDR3 nucleotide sequence: TGTGCCAGCAGAGCTTACAGGGGTGCAACTAATGAAAAACTGTTTTTT. Its translation is CASRAYRGATNEKLFF.

The J gene is TRBJ1-4, the V gene TRBV30; 9 bases agree with TRBD1. Trimming cost V 5 bases and J 7 bases; bases outside gene matches: 8. Germline V gene sequence: CDR1 GTSNPN, CDR2 SVGIG (reference sequence). This CDR3 has 14 amino acids. The CDR3 protein is CAWQQGALGEKLFF. The DNA of the CDR3 is TGTGCCTGGCAACAGGGGGCGCTGGGTGAAAAACTGTTTTTT.

The chain joins TRBV6-6 to TRBJ1-1, with D uncertain. Deletions cut 6 bases from V and 1 base from J, with 12 bases between. Germline V lookup: CDR1 MNHNY, CDR2 SVGAGI (reference sequence). CDR3 length: 14 amino acids. The CDR3 sequence is CASRTRGGNTEAFF. The CDR3 bases are TGTGCCAGCAGGACCCGGGGAGGGAACACTGAAGCTTTCTTT.

The V call is TRBV7-3, the J call TRBJ2-1, with 7 positions matching TRBD1. The trim removed 1 base at V and 7 bases at J, leaving 4 bases unmatched. CDR1 is SGHTA and CDR2 is FQGTGA in the germline V gene. This CDR3 spans 14 amino acids. Here the CDR3 DNA reads TGTGCCAGCAGCTTAATAGGGGGCTGGAATGAGCAGTTCTTC. It encodes CASSLIGGWNEQFF.